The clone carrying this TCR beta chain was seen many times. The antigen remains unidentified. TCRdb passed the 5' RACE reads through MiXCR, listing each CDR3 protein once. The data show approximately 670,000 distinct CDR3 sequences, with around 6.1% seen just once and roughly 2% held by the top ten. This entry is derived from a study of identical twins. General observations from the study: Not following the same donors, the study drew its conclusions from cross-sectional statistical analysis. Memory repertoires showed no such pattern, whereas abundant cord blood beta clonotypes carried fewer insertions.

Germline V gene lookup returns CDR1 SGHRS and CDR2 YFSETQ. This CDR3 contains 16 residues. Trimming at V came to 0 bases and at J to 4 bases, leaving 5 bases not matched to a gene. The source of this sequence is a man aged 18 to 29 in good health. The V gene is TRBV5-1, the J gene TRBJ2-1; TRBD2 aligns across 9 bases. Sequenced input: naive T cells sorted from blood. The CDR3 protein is CASSLAGLAGYNEQFF. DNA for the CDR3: TGCGCCAGCAGCTTGGCCGGGCTAGCGGGATACAATGAGCAGTTCTTC.